This T cell receptor beta chain stems from a study of OX40 agonist ivuxolimab in advanced cancers. The table came from immunoSEQ multiplex PCR; TCRdb's copy has only in-frame clones and leaves some out. The sample contains more than 60,000 clones, around 94% of which appear only once. Study results and caveats: CD4+ and CD8+ blood T cells expanded clonally by week 6 at 0.1 to 3.0 mg/kg. Antigen specificity remained undetermined for the expanded peripheral T cells. Low normalized T-cell clonal expansion was additionally recorded for some nonresponders.

Remarks on this clone: Its antigen is still unknown.

The ends were cut back, 3 bases at V and 4 bases at J, with 15 bases in the middle. CDR1 is LGHNA and CDR2 is YSLEER in the germline V gene. The CDR3 is made up of 15 amino acids. If patients had autoimmune disease history or systemic immunosuppression, they were excluded. The chain carries TRBV4-3 and TRBJ2-5; D gene unclear. This clonotype originated in an adult with an advanced solid tumor such as melanoma, head and neck, liver or kidney cancer. The source material was CD4+ or CD8+ T cells sorted from blood, sampled in a trial of the OX40 agonist ivuxolimab. DNA for the CDR3: TGCGCCAGCAGCCAGGGGTTTGGCAGAGCAGAGACCCAGTACTTC. Translated: CASSQGFGRAETQYF.